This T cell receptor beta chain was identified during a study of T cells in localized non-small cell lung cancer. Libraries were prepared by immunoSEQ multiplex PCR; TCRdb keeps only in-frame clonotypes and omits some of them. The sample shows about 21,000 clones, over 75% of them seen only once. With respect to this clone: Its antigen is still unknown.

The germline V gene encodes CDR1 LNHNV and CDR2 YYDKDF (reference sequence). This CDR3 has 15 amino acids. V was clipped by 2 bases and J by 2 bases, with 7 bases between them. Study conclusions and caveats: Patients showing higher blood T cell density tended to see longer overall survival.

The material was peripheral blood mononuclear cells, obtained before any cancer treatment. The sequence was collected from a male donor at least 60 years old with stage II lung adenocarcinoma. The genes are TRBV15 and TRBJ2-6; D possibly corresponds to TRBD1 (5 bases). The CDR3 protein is CATSRPGPGANVLTF. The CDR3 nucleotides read TGTGCCACCAGCAGACCAGGGCCTGGGGCCAACGTCCTGACTTTC.